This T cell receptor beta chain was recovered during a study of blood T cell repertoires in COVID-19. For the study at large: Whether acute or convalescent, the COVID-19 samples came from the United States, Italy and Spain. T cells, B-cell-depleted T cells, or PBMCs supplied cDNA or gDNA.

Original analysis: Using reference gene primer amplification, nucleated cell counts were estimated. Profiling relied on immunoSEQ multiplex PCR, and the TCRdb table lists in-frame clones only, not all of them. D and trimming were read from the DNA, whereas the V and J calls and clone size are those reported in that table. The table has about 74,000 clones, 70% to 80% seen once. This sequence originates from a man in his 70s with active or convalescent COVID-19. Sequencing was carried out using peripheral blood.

The CDR3 DNA reads TGTGCCAGCCGCCGTTGGGGCGGGGGGGCCGGTGATACGCAGTATTTT. This gives the protein CASRRWGGGAGDTQYF. The chain links TRBV2 to TRBJ2-3; TRBD2 aligns across 9 bases. The CDR3 has 16 residues. The germline V gene encodes CDR1 SNHLY and CDR2 FYNNEI. J lost 6 bases, V lost 8 bases, and 15 bases had no gene match. Based on the CDR3 plus reference TRBV2 and TRBJ2-3, the full variable domain is EPEVTQTPSHQVTQMGQEVILRCVPISNHLYFYWYRQILGQKVEFLVSFYNNEISEKSEIFDDQFSVERPDGSNFTLKIRSTKLEDSAMYFCASRRWGGGAGDTQYFGPGTRLTVL.